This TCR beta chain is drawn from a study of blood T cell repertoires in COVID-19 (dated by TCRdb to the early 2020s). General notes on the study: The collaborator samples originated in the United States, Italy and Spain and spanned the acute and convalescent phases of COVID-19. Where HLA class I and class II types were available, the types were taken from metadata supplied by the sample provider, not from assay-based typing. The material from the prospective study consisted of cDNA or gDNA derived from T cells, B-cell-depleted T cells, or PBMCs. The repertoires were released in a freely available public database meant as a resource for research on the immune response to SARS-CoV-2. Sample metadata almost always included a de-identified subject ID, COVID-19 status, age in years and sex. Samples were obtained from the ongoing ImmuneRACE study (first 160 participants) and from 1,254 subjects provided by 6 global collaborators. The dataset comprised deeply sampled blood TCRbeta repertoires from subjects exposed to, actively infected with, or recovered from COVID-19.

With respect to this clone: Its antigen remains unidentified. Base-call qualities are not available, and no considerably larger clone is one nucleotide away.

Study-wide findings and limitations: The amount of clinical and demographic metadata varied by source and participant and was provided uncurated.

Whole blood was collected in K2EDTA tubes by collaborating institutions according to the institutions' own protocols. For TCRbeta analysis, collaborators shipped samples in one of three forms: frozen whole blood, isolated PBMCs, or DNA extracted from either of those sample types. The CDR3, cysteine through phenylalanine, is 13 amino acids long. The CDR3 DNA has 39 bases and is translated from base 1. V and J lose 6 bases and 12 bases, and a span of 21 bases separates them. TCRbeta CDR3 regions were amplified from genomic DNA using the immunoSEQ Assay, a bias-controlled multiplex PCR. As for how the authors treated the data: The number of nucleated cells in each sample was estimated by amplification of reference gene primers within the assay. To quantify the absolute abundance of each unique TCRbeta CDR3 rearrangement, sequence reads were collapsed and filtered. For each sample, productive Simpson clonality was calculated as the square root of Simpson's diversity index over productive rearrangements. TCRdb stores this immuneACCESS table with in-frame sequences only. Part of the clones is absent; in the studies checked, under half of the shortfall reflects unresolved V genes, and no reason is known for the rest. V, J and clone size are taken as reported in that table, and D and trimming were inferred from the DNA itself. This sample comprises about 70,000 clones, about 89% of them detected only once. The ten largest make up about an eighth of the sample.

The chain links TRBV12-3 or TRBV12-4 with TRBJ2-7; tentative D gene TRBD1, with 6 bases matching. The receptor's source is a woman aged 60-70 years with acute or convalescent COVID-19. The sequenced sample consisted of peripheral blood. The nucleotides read TGTGCCAGCAGCAATTCGATCCGACAGGCCCTGTACTTC. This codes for CASSNSIRQALYF.